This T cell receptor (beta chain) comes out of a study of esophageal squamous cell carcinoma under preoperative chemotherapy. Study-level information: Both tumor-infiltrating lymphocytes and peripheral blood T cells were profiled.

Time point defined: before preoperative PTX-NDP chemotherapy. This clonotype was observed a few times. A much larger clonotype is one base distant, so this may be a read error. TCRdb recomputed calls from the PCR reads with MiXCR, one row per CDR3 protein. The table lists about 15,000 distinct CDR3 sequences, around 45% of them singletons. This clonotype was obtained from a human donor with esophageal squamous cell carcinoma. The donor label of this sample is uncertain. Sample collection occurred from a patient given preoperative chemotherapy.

CDR3: CASSQYAGPEETQFF. The CDR3, as DNA: TGTGCCAGCAGCCAATACGCTGGGCCAGAGGAGACCCAGTTCTTC. The chain carries TRBV7-2 and TRBJ2-1; D is undetermined. Looked up from germline, CDR1 is SGHTA and CDR2 is FQGNSA. Deletions cut 5 bases from V and 13 bases from J, with 24 bases between. The CDR3 is 15 amino acids.